These 9 T cell receptor beta chains came from one sample sequenced in a study of blood T cells in healthy people across ages. For the second PCR, which ran for about 7 to 11 cycles, a sample-barcoded 5' primer and a J-beta primer mix were used. Via MiXCR, TCRdb re-called the 5' RACE reads, giving one row per CDR3 protein. The sample lists over 600,000 distinct CDR3 sequences, around 50% occurring once. Sequencing used blood. These receptors were collected from a man aged 80 or over in good health.

The chain joins TRBV20-1 to TRBJ2-1; TRBD2 matches at 11 bases. There are 17 residues in the CDR3. Trimming at V came to 4 bases and at J to 1 base, leaving 9 bases not matched to a gene. Germline CDR1 reads DFQATT; CDR2 reads SNEGSKA (reference sequence). CDR3 sequence: CSAILMGTSGSYNEQFF. CDR3 DNA sequence: TGCAGTGCTATACTAATGGGGACTAGCGGATCCTACAATGAGCAGTTCTTC.

The sample holds many counts of this clonotype. The gene calls are TRBV13 and TRBJ2-1, with 9 nucleotides matching TRBD2. This CDR3 has 15 residues. The V segment lost 1 base and the J segment 9 bases; nucleotides outside the gene matches: 7. Germline V lookup: CDR1 PRHDT, CDR2 FYEKMQ (reference sequence). The CDR3 DNA is TGTGCCAGCAGCTTAGTGTATAGCGGGAGCGTTGAGCAGTTCTTC. Residues: CASSLVYSGSVEQFF.

This chain links TRBV3-1 with TRBJ2-5; D may match TRBD1 or TRBD2 (6 bases each). Germline V lookup: CDR1 LGHDT, CDR2 YNNKEL (reference sequence). V was pared by 7 bases and J by 4 bases, with 22 bases between. The CDR3 runs to 16 residues. CDR3 residues: CASNRPEGGASETQYF. The CDR3 nucleotides are TGTGCCAGCAACCGACCTGAGGGGGGCGCGTCAGAGACCCAGTACTTC.

The chain couples TRBV6-6 to TRBJ1-2, with 7 nucleotides matching TRBD1. CDR3 length equals 15 residues. J gave up 6 bases and V 0 bases, and 7 bases lay outside the gene matches. Germline CDR1 MNHNY, CDR2 SVGAGI (reference sequence). The CDR3 spells CASSYSQQGNHGYTF. CDR3 DNA sequence: TGTGCCAGCAGTTACTCGCAACAGGGGAATCATGGCTACACCTTC.

The V and J genes are TRBV21-1 and TRBJ1-2; the table assigns TRBD1, which was not confirmed against the DNA. TRBV21-1 is recorded as a pseudogene. The CDR3 has 14 amino acids. This chain's CDR3 is CASSKGRPLGGYTF. CDR3 coding DNA: TGTGCCAGCAGCAAAGGCAGGCCCCTGGGCGGCTACACCTTC.

In its sample, this clonotype was seen a few times. The genes are TRBV20-1 and TRBJ2-1; D is unclear. Trimming took 1 base from V and 0 from J, leaving 7 bases between them. CDR3 length: 14 amino acids. Germline-derived CDR1 and CDR2 are DFQATT and SNEGSKA (reference sequence). The CDR3 region has the DNA TGCAGTGCTAGAGCTCCTCTCTCCTACAATGAGCAGTTCTTC. Encoded protein: CSARAPLSYNEQFF.

This clonotype was counted only a few times. This chain connects TRBV15 to TRBJ2-1, with 7 bases that match TRBD2. Matching the DNA end better, TRBJ2-7 makes the J call doubtful. This CDR3 comprises 13 residues. Germline CDR1 and CDR2: LNHNV and YYDKDF (reference sequence). CDR3: CATSGLVGNEQYF. CDR3 nucleotide sequence: TGTGCCACCAGCGGACTAGTAGGCAATGAGCAGTACTTC.

This clonotype was detected a few times. V usage is TRBV12-3 or TRBV12-4 and J usage is TRBJ2-1, with D unresolved. This CDR3 is built from 17 residues. V was clipped by 5 bases and J by 3 bases, with 20 bases between them. The CDR3 protein is CASSSPLGAAVYNEQFF. The CDR3 bases are TGTGCCAGCAGTAGCCCCTTGGGTGCGGCGGTCTACAATGAGCAGTTCTTC.

Worth noting for this clonotype: A much larger clone differs from this one at a single base, so this may be a read error. V is TRBV2 and J is TRBJ2-1, with 9 bases fitting TRBD2. The germline CDR1 and CDR2 sequences are SNHLY and FYNNEI. The CDR3 has 15 amino acids. The CDR3 loop reads CASSNSGRRYNEQLF. CDR3 in DNA: TGTGCCAGCAGTAATAGCGGGAGACGCTACAATGAGCAGCTCTTC.